This T cell receptor (beta chain) was found in a study of shared clonotypes between healthy human individuals. Study-wide background: A donor's plate count was three for CD4 naive and three for CD4 memory; CD8 naive had two and CD8 memory one.

Using immunoSEQ multiplex PCR, the repertoire was profiled, and TCRdb retains in-frame clones only, with some absent. The sample has over 850,000 clones, around 78% seen once. After removal of 1 base from V and 10 bases from J, the junction contained 8 bases not matched to a gene. CDR1 is GTSNPN, CDR2 SVGIG, per germline (reference sequence). CDR3 length: 13 amino acids. Study-level findings and limits: Among donors, the sharing of clonotypes was expected to be influenced by sequencing depth.

As to this clone: What it binds is not known.

Sequenced material: memory CD4+ T cells from PBMCs. Subset indicated: CD45RA-negative fraction. The source of this sequence is a man aged 18 to 30 in good health. Some clones in this sample may be carry-over from other donors' samples. V and J are TRBV30 and TRBJ2-7; 9 positions agree with TRBD2. CDR3 in amino acids: CAWSEMAGGIQYF. The CDR3 nucleotides read TGTGCCTGGAGTGAGATGGCGGGAGGGATCCAGTACTTC.